This entry is about one TCR beta chain. The antigen remains unidentified. In the sorted-subset replicate PCRs, roughly 210 ng DNA, roughly 30,000 T cell genomes, was used. Libraries were prepared by immunoSEQ multiplex PCR; TCRdb keeps only in-frame clonotypes and omits some of them. This sample carries hundreds of thousands of clones, roughly 70% of them seen once, and the ten largest clones take approximately 1.8%. Those who donated were healthy HIV-negative adults, with no recent acute infections or vaccinations reported. Per the germline V gene, CDR1 is MNHNS and CDR2 is SASEGT. V gave up 6 bases and J gave up 5 bases, with 13 bases separating them. The CDR3 covers 13 residues. The entry originates in a study of shared clonotypes between healthy human individuals. In the study overall: Three plates were used per donor for CD4 naive, three for CD4 memory, two for CD8 naive and one for CD8 memory.

Study-level results: Sorted-subset sequencing was shown by rarefaction to be incomplete despite large depth.

Sequences were obtained from memory CD4+ T cells sorted from blood. Subset here: CD45RA-negative fraction. This TCR was recovered from a woman younger than 45 in good health. This rearrangement joins TRBV6-1 to TRBJ1-1; D uncertain. The CDR3 DNA sequence: TGTGCCAGCAGAAAGGAAACGAGGACTGAAGCTTTCTTT. This gives the protein CASRKETRTEAFF.